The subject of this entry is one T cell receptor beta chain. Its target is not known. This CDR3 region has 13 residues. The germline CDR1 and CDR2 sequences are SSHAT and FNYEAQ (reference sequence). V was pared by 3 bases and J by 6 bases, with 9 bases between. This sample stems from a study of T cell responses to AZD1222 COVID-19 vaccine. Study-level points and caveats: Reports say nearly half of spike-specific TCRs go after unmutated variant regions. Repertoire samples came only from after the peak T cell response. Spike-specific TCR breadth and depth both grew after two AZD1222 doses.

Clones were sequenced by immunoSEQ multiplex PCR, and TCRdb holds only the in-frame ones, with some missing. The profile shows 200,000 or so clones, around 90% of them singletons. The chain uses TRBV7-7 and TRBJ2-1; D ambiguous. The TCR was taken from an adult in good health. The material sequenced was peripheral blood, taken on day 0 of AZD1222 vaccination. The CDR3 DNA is TGTGCCAGCAGCTTCGAACCCTCCAATGAGCAGTTCTTC. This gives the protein CASSFEPSNEQFF.